This TCR beta chain stems from a study of shared clonotypes between healthy human individuals. The study, taken as a whole, reports: With few donors, the genetic and exposure-history diversity represented was limited.

A remark on this clone: Its antigen remains unidentified.

Donors comprised healthy HIV-negative adults lacking recent acute infections or vaccinations. Every contributor of samples was a Caucasian grown-up residing in Nashville, Tennessee. Deep was the level at which the assay was run. TCRdb's copy holds only in-frame clones and misses some; the assay was immunoSEQ multiplex PCR. This table has 400,000 to 500,000 clones, approximately 80% appearing once. The V gene's germline CDR1 is SGHAT and CDR2 FQNNGV. V lost 5 bases and J 6 bases, leaving 8 bases between the germline ends. The CDR3 contains 12 residues. The V gene is TRBV11-2, the J gene TRBJ2-1; D remains ambiguous. Sequencing was carried out using PBMCs. The TCR was taken from a woman aged 40 to 50 in good health. Some clones in this sample may be carry-over from other donors' samples. CDR3 region: CASSRFSNEQFF. In DNA, the CDR3 is TGTGCCAGCAGCCGATTCAGCAATGAGCAGTTCTTC.